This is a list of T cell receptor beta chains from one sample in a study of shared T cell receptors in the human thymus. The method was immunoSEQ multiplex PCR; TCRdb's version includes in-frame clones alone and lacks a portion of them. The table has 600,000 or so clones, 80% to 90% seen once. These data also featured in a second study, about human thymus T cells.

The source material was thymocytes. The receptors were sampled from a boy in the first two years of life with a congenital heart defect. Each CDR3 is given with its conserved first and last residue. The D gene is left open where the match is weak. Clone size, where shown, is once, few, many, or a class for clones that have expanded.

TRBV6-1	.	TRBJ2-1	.	CASSEGRPAEIRTEQFF	TGTGCCAGCAGTGAGGGGAGGCCAGCCGAGATCAGAACGGAGCAGTTCTTC
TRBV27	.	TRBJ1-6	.	CASSSRPRIRPHSPLHF	TGTGCCAGCAGTTCTCGTCCCCGGATCAGGCCTCATTCACCCCTCCACTTT
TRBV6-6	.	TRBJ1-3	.	CASRGTPQSSGNTIYF	TGTGCCAGCAGGGGGACACCCCAGAGCTCTGGAAACACCATATATTTT
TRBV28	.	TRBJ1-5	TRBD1	CASSYHDRVEDQPQHF	TGTGCCAGCAGTTACCACGACAGGGTGGAGGATCAGCCCCAGCATTTT
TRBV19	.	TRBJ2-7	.	CASSGQNSYEQYF	TGTGCCAGTAGTGGACAGAACTCCTACGAGCAGTACTTC
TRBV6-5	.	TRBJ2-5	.	CASSSPGDQETQYF	TGTGCCAGCAGTTCTCCGGGGGATCAAGAGACCCAGTACTTC
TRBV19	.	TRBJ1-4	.	CASSIEGHQLFF	TGTGCCAGTAGTATAGAGGGGCACCAACTGTTTTTT
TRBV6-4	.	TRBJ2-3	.	CASSDGGGTDTQYF	TGTGCCAGCAGTGACGGGGGCGGGACAGATACGCAGTATTTT
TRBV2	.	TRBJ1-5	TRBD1	CASSDPRDRGFNQPQHF	TGTGCCAGCAGTGATCCCCGGGACAGGGGGTTCAATCAGCCCCAGCATTTT
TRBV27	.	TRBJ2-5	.	CASSLGALEETQYF	TGTGCCAGCAGTTTGGGGGCCCTTGAGGAGACCCAGTACTTC
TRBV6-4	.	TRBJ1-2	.	CASSDYGGGPVKGYTF	TGTGCCAGCAGTGACTACGGCGGCGGTCCCGTCAAGGGCTACACCTTC
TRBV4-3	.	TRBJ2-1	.	CASSPRVGLYNEQFF	TGCGCCAGCAGCCCCCGGGTAGGACTCTACAATGAGCAGTTCTTC
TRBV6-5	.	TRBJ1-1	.	CASKETGQNTEAFF	TGTGCCAGCAAAGAAACCGGACAGAACACTGAAGCTTTCTTT
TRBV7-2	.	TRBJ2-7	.	CASSLGRPGEQYF	TGTGCCAGCAGCTTAGGCAGGCCTGGAGAGCAGTACTTC
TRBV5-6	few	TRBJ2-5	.	CASSRNLEDLREKETQYF	TGTGCCAGCAGCAGGAACCTTGAGGACTTGAGAGAAAAAGAGACCCAGTACTTC
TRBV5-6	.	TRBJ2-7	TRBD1	CASRRQGHSYEQYF	TGTGCCAGCCGACGACAGGGGCACTCCTACGAGCAGTACTTC
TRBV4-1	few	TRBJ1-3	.	CASSPHGGSGNTIYF	TGCGCCAGCAGCCCCCACGGGGGATCTGGAAACACCATATATTTT
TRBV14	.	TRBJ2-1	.	CASSQERVAGATEQFF	TGTGCCAGCAGCCAAGAACGGGTTGCGGGGGCGACTGAGCAGTTCTTC
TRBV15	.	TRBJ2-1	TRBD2	CATSWASGGPQQSSYNEQFF	TGTGCCACCTCCTGGGCTAGCGGGGGGCCCCAACAGAGCTCCTACAATGAGCAGTTCTTC
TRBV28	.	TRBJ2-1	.	CASSLFVYEQFF	TGTGCCAGCAGTTTATTCGTGTATGAGCAGTTCTTC
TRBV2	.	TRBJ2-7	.	CASRDSPYEQYF	TGTGCCAGCAGGGACAGCCCCTACGAGCAGTACTTC
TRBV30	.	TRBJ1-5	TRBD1	CAWSLPPTGRRGTNQPQHF	TGTGCCTGGAGCCTTCCCCCGACAGGGAGGAGGGGGACCAACCAGCCCCAGCATTTT
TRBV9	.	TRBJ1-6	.	CASTLGASSPLHF	TGTGCCAGCACCCTAGGGGCGTCTTCCCCCCTCCACTTT
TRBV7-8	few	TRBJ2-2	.	CASSRGTVNTGELFF	TGTGCCAGCAGCCGGGGGACGGTAAACACCGGGGAGCTGTTTTTT
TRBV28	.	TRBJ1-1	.	CASSPRHRHNTEAFF	TGTGCCAGCAGTCCTCGGCACAGGCACAACACTGAAGCTTTCTTT
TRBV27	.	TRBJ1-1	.	CASSSWGQGITEAFF	TGTGCCAGCAGTTCGTGGGGGCAGGGAATCACTGAAGCTTTCTTT
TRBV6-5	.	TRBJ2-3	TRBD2	CASSYAGLGSDTQYF	TGTGCCAGCAGTTACGCTGGACTAGGGTCAGATACGCAGTATTTT
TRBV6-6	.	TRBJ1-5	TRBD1	CASSCRGDNQPQHF	TGTGCCAGCAGTTGCAGGGGGGACAATCAGCCCCAGCATTTT
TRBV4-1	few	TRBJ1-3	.	CASSHPSWGTQAYSNTIYF	TGCGCCAGCAGCCATCCATCCTGGGGGACACAGGCCTACTCAAACACCATATATTTT
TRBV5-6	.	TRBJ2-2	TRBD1	CASSWPGGRHTGELFF	TGTGCCAGCAGCTGGCCAGGGGGCCGACACACCGGGGAGCTGTTTTTT
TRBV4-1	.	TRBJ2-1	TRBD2	CASSHLLAGSYNEQFF	TGCGCCAGCAGCCATTTACTAGCGGGATCCTACAATGAGCAGTTCTTC
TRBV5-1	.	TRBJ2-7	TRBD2	CASCITSGCYEQYF	TGCGCCAGCTGCATCACTAGCGGATGCTACGAGCAGTACTTC
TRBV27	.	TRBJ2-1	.	CASSLTSPKSYNEQFF	TGTGCCAGCAGTTTAACTTCGCCTAAATCCTACAATGAGCAGTTCTTC
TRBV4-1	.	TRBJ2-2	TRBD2	CASSQDTPGLASPELFF	TGCGCCAGCAGCCAAGACACCCCGGGACTAGCGAGCCCGGAGCTGTTTTTT
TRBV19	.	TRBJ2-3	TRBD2	CASRGTSGSGADTQYF	TGTGCCAGTAGAGGGACTAGCGGGAGTGGGGCAGATACGCAGTATTTT
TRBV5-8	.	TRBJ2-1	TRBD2	CASSSGLAGGPLRYNEQFF	TGTGCCAGCAGCTCGGGACTAGCGGGAGGGCCCTTAAGGTACAATGAGCAGTTCTTC
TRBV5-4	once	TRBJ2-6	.	CASSLAVGGITGANVLTF	TGTGCCAGCAGCTTGGCAGTGGGCGGGATAACTGGGGCCAACGTCCTGACTTTC
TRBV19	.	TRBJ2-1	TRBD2	CASSIVRTSAAEQFF	TGTGCCAGTAGTATAGTTCGGACTAGCGCCGCTGAGCAGTTCTTC
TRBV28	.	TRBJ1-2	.	CASSSTKASLPYGYTF	TGTGCCAGCAGTTCGACAAAGGCCTCCCTTCCTTATGGCTACACCTTC
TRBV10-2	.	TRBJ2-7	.	CASSSSSTGNSYEQYF	TGCGCCAGCAGTAGTTCTTCGACAGGAAACTCCTACGAGCAGTACTTC
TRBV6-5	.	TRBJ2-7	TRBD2	CASSLAASYEQYF	TGTGCCAGCAGTCTAGCGGCCTCCTACGAGCAGTACTTC
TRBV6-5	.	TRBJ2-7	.	CASSQGLYEQYF	TGTGCCAGCAGTCAAGGACTTTACGAGCAGTACTTC
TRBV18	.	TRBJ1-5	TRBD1	CASSPGTGPQPQHF	TGTGCCAGCTCACCGGGGACAGGGCCGCAGCCCCAGCATTTT
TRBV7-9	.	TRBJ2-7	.	CASSLYQDTHQNIYEQYF	TGTGCCAGCAGCTTATACCAGGACACTCATCAGAATATTTACGAGCAGTACTTC
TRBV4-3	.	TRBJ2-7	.	CASSQDIGGAPRSYEQYF	TGCGCCAGCAGCCAAGATATAGGTGGCGCCCCAAGGAGCTACGAGCAGTACTTC
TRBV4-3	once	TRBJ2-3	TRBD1	CASSHDPTGEVTDTQYF	TGCGCCAGCAGCCACGACCCGACAGGGGAGGTCACAGATACGCAGTATTTT
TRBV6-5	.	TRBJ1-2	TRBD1	CASSSTRDRGGYGYTF	TGTGCCAGCAGTTCCACCCGGGACAGGGGTGGCTATGGCTACACCTTC
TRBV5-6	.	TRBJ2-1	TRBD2	CASSPGTSGRDEQFF	TGTGCCAGCAGCCCCGGGACTAGCGGGAGAGATGAGCAGTTCTTC
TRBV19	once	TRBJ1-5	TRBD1	CASSDRGTRSNQPQHF	TGTGCCAGTAGCGACAGGGGGACCCGAAGCAATCAGCCCCAGCATTTT
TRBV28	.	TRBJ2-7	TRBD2	CASRARQTSGRRLFVDEQYF	TGTGCCAGCAGGGCCCGGCAAACTAGCGGGAGACGGTTGTTTGTTGACGAGCAGTACTTC
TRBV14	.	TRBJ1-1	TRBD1	CASSNPTGTNTEAFF	TGTGCCAGCAGCAACCCGACAGGGACTAACACTGAAGCTTTCTTT
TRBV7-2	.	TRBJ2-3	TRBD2	CASSTRLSGRLADTQYF	TGTGCCAGCAGCACCAGACTCAGCGGGAGGTTAGCAGATACGCAGTATTTT
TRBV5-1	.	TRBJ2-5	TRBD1	CASSLSRTGGETQYF	TGCGCCAGCAGCCTATCCCGGACAGGGGGGGAGACCCAGTACTTC
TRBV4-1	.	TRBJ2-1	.	CASSQGGTSHSYNEQFF	TGCGCCAGCAGCCAAGGGGGGACTTCCCACTCCTACAATGAGCAGTTCTTC
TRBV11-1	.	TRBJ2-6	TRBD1	CASSWPGQGIPNEANVLTF	TGTGCCAGCAGCTGGCCGGGACAGGGGATCCCAAATGAGGCCAACGTCCTGACTTTC
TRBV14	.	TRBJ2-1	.	CASSQDGGRGNEQFF	TGTGCCAGCAGCCAAGATGGCGGGCGAGGCAATGAGCAGTTCTTC
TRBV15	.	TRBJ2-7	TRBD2	CATSRAGGVPLDF	TGTGCCACCAGCAGGGCCGGGGGGGTGCCCTTGGACTTC
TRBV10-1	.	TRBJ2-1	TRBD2	CASSVKRECSYNEQFF	TGCGCCAGCAGTGTCAAGCGGGAGTGCTCCTACAATGAGCAGTTCTTC
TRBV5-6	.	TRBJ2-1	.	CASSFVIGRVLSSYNEQFF	TGTGCCAGCAGCTTTGTCATCGGGAGAGTATTGAGCTCCTACAATGAGCAGTTCTTC